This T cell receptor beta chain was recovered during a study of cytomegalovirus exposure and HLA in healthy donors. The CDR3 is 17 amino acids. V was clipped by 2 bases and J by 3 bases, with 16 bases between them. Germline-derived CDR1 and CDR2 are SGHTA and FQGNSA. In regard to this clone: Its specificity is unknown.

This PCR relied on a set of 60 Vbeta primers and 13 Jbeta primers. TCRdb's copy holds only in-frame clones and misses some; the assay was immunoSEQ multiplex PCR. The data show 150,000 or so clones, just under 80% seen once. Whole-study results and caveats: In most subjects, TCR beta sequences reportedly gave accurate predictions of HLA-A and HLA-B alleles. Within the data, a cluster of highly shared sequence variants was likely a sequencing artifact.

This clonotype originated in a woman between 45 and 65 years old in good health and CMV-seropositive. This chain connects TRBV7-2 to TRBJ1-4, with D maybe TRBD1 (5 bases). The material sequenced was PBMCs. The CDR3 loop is CASSLRQLRASNEKLFF. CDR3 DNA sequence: TGTGCCAGCAGCTTAAGGCAACTCAGGGCCTCTAATGAAAAACTGTTTTTT. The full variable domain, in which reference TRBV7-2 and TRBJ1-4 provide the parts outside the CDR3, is GAGVSQSPSNKVTEKGKDVELRCDPISGHTALYWYRQSLGQGLEFLIYFQGNSAPDKSGLPSDRFSAERTGGSVSTLTIQRTQQEDSAVYLCASSLRQLRASNEKLFFGSGTQLSVL.